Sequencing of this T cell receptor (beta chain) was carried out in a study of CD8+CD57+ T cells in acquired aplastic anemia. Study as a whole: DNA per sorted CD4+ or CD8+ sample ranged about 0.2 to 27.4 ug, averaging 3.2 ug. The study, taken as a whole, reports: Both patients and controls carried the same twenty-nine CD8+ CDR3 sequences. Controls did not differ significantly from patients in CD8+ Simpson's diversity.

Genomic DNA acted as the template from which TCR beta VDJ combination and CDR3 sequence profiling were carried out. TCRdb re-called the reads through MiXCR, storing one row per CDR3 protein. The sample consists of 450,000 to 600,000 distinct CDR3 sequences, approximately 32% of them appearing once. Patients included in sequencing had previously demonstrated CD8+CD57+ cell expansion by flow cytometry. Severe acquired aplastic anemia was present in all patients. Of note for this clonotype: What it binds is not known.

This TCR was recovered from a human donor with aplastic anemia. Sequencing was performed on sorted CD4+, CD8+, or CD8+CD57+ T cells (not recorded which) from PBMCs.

The CDR3, as DNA: TGCAGCGTTGATCAACAGGGCACTAATGAAAAACTGTTTTTT. Protein: CSVDQQGTNEKLFF. J is TRBJ1-4 and V is TRBV29-1; a weak D match, TRBD1 (6 bases). CDR3 length: 14 amino acids. Germline loops: CDR1 SQVTM, CDR2 ANQGSEA. Trimming cost V 3 bases and J 2 bases, with 10 bases left between them. Looking up the rest from reference TRBV29-1 and TRBJ1-4 gives the full variable domain: SAVISQKPSRDICQRGTSLTIQCQVDSQVTMMFWYRQQPGQSLTLIATANQGSEATYESGFVIDKFPISRPNLTFSTLTVSNMSPEDSSIYLCSVDQQGTNEKLFFGSGTQLSVL.